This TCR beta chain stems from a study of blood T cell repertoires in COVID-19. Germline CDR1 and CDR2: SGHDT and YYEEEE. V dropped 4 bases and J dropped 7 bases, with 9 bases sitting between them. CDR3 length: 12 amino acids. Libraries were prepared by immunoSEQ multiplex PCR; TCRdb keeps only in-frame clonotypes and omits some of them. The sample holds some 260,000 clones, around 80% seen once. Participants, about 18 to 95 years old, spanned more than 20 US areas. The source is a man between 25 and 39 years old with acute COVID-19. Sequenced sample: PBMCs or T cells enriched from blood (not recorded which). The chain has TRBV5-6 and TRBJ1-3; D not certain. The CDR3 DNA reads TGTGCCAGCAGCACGGGAGGGAACACCATATATTTT. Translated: CASSTGGNTIYF.